This TCR beta chain originates from a study of blood T cells in healthy people across ages. Study results and caveats: Naive T cell percentage by flow cytometry tracked strongly with beta diversity.

Using a J-beta primer mix together with a sample-barcoded 5' primer, a second PCR was run for roughly 6 to 12 cycles. TCRdb ran MiXCR on the 5' RACE reads and lists one entry per CDR3 protein. The sample yields fewer than 1,200,000 distinct CDR3 sequences, less than 25% seen once. Per the germline V gene, CDR1 is PRHDT and CDR2 is FYEKMQ (reference sequence). This CDR3 contains 13 residues. On this clonotype itself: The antigen is unknown.

These data also formed part of another study, on T cells of mothers and their children. That source reports: The people who donated were a few healthy Caucasian mothers and their six children.

The chain couples TRBV13 to TRBJ2-5; D is ambiguous. TRBJ2-1 matches the DNA end more closely, so the J call is doubtful. The sequence came from a girl aged 2 to 10 in good health. The sequencing input was blood. CDR3 DNA: TGTGCCAGCAGCTCCTCTATCCCCGGAAAGCAGTTCTTC. It specifies CASSSSIPGKQFF.